This T cell receptor beta chain derives from a study of blood T cells in healthy people across ages. With 3 bases removed from V and 7 bases from J, the gap between germline ends came to 15 bases. The CDR3 spans 14 residues. Germline values: CDR1 SGHDN, CDR2 FVKESK. Alongside a J-beta primer mix, a sample-barcoded 5' primer served in a second PCR lasting about 7 to 12 cycles. One entry per CDR3 protein, called by TCRdb with MiXCR from the 5' RACE reads. The sample lists 600,000 to 1,000,000 distinct CDR3 sequences, 20% to 30% seen once, with under 4.5% in the top ten. This sample was also put to use in a study of T cells of mothers and their children. Per that study: From each mother came over 9 million TCR beta CDR3 reads, and from each child came 3 million to 3.5 million.

Source material: blood. This receptor was obtained from a boy aged 10-17 years in good health. The chain joins TRBV14 to TRBJ1-1, with D perhaps matching TRBD1 (5 bases). CDR3 nucleotides: TGTGCCAGCAGCCAGCCAGCTGGGACGGGTGAAGCTTTCTTT. Translating gives CASSQPAGTGEAFF.